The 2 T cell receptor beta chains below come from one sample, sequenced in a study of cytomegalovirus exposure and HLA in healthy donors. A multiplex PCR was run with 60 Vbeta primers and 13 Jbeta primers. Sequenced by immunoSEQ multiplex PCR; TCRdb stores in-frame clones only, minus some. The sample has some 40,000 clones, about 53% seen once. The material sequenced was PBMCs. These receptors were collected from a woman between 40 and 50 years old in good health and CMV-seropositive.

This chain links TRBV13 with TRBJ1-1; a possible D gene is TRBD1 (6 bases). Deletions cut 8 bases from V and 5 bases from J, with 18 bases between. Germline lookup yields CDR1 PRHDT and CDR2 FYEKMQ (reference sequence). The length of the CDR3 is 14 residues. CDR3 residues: CASALEGGRTEAFF. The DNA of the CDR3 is TGTGCCAGCGCCCTAGAAGGGGGAAGGACTGAAGCTTTCTTT.

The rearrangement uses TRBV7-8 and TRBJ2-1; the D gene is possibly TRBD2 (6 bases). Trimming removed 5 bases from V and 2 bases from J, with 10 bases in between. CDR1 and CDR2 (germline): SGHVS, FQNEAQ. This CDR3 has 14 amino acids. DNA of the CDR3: TGTGCCAGCAGCCTGGGACTTACCTACAATGAGCAGTTCTTC. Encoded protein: CASSLGLTYNEQFF.